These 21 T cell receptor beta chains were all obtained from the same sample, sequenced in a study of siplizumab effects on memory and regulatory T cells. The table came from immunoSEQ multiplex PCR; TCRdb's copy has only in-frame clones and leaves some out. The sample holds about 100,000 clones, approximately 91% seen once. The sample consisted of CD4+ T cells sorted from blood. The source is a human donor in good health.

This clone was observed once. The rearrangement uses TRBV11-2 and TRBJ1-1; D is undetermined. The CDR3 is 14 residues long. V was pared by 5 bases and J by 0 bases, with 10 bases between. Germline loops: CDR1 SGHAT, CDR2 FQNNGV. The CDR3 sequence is CASSPFGLNTEAFF. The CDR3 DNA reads TGTGCCAGCAGCCCTTTTGGGTTGAACACTGAAGCTTTCTTT.

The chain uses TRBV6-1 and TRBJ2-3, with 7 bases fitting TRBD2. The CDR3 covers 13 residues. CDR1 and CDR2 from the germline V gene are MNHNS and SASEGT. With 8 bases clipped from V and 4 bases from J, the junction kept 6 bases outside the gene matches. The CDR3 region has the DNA TGTGCCAGCTCGCAGCGGGGACCAGATACGCAGTATTTT. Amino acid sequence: CASSQRGPDTQYF.

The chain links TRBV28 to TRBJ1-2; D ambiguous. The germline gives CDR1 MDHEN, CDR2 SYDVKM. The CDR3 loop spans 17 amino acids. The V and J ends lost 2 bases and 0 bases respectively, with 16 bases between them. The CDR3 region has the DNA TGTGCCAGCAGTTTACCCCAGCCAGGTAAAGCTAACTATGGCTACACCTTC. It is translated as CASSLPQPGKANYGYTF.

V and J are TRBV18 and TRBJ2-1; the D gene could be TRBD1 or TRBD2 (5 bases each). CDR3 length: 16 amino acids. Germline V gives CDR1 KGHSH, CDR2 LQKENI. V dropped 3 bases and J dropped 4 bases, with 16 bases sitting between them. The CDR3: CASSPYVGPTYNEQFF. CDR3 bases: TGTGCCAGCTCACCTTACGTGGGACCTACTTACAATGAGCAGTTCTTC. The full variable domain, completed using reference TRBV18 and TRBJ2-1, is NAGVMQNPRHLVRRRGQEARLRCSPMKGHSHVYWYRQLPEEGLKFMVYLQKENIIDESGMPKERFSAEFPKEGPSILRIQQVVRGDSAAYFCASSPYVGPTYNEQFFGPGTRLTVL.

The CDR3: CASSPSRTGYGSQHF. The CDR3, as DNA: TGTGCCAGCAGCCCTTCTCGAACCGGGTATGGGTCCCAGCATTTT. The V and J genes are TRBV7-2 and TRBJ1-5; no reliable D call. Germline V gene lookup returns CDR1 SGHTA and CDR2 FQGNSA. The length of the CDR3 is 15 residues. Trimming stripped 5 bases from V and 11 bases from J, with 22 bases between.

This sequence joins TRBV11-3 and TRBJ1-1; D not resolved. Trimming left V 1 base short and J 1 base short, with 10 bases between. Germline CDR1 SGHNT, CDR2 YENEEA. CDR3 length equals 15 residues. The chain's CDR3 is CASSLGGSSNTEAFF. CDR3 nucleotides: TGTGCCAGCAGCTTAGGTGGGTCTTCGAACACTGAAGCTTTCTTT.

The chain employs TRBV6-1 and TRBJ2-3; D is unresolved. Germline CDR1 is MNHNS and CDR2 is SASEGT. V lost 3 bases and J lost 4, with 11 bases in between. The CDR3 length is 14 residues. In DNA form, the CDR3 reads TGTGCCAGCAGTGACCTGACCGGCGCAGATACGCAGTATTTT. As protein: CASSDLTGADTQYF.

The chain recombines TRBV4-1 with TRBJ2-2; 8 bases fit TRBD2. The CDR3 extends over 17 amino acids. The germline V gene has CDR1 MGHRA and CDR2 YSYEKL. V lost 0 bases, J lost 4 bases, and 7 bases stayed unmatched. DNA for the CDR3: TGCGCCAGCAGCCAAGACGGGGGGGGCGCGCGCACCGGGGAGCTGTTTTTT. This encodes CASSQDGGGARTGELFF.

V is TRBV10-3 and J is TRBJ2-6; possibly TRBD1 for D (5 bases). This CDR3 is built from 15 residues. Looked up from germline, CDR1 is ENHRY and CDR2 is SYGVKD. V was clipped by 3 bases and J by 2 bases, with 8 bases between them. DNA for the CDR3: TGTGCCATCAGTGACAGGGTTGCTGGGGCCAACGTCCTGACTTTC. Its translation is CAISDRVAGANVLTF.

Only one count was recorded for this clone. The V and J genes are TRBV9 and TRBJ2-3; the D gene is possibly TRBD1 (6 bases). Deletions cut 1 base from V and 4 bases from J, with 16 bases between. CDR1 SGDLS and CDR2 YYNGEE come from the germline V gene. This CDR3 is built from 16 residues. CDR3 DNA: TGTGCCAGCAGCGTATTTAGTCTGGGGGCCGCAGATACGCAGTATTTT. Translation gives CASSVFSLGAADTQYF.

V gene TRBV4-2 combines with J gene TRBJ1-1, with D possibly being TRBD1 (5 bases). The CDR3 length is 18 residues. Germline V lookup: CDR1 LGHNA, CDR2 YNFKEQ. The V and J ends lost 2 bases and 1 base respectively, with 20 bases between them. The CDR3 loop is CASSQTPDVGQANTEAFF. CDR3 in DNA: TGTGCCAGCAGCCAAACCCCGGATGTGGGGCAGGCGAACACTGAAGCTTTCTTT.

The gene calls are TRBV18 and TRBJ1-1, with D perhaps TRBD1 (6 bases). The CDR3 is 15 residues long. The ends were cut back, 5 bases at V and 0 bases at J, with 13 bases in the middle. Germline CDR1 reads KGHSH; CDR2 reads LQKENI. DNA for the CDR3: TGTGCCAGCTCAGACTCCGGGGGCCTGAACACTGAAGCTTTCTTT. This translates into CASSDSGGLNTEAFF.

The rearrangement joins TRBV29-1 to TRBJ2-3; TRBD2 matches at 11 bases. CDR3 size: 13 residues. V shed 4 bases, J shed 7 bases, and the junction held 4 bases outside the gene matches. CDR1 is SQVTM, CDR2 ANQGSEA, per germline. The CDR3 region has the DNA TGCAGCGTTGGGGGACTAGCGGAAAATACGCAGTATTTT. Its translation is CSVGGLAENTQYF.

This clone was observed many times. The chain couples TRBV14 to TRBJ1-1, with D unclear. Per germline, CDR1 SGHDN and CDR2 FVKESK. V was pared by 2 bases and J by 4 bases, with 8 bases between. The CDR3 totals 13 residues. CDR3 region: CASSQQLGTEAFF. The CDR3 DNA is TGTGCCAGCAGCCAACAACTGGGCACTGAAGCTTTCTTT.

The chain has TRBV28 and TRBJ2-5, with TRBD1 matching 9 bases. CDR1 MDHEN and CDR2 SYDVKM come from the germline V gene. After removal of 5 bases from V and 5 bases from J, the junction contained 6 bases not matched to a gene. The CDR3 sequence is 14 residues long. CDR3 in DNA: TGTGCCAGCAGTCTCACAGGGGGCGGTGAGACCCAGTACTTC. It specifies CASSLTGGGETQYF.

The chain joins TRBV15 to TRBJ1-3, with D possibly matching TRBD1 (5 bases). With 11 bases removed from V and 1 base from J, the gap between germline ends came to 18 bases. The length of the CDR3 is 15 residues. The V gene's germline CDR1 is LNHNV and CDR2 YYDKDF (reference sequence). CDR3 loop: CAAARGDQSGNTIYF. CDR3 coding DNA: TGTGCCGCAGCTAGGGGAGACCAATCTGGAAACACCATATATTTT.

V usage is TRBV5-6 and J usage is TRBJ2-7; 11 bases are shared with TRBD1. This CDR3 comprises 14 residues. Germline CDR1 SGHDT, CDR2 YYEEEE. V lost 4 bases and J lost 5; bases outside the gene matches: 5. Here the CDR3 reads CASSTGQGVHEQYF. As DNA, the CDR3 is TGTGCCAGCAGCACGGGACAGGGGGTCCACGAGCAGTACTTC.

For the CDR3, the DNA is TGTGCCAGCACGACAGACGCTTTTAGCACAGATACGCAGTATTTT. Translated, it gives CASTTDAFSTDTQYF. The chain combines TRBV28 with TRBJ2-3, with D possibly TRBD1 on 5 matching bases. CDR3 length: 15 residues. The V gene lost 7 bases and the J gene lost 0 bases, with 14 bases spanning the gap. Germline V gives CDR1 MDHEN, CDR2 SYDVKM.

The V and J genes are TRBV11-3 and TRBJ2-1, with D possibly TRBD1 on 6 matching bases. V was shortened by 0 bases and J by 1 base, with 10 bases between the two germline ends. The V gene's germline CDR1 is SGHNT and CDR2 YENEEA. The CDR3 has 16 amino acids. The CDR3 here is CASSLEGTTSYNEQFF. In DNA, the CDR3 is TGTGCCAGCAGCTTAGAAGGGACAACATCCTACAATGAGCAGTTCTTC. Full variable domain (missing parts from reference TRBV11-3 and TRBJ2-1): EAGVVQSPRYKIIEKKQPVAFWCNPISGHNTLYWYLQNLGQGPELLIRYENEEAVDDSQLPKDRFSAERLKGVDSTLKIQPAELGDSAVYLCASSLEGTTSYNEQFFGPGTRLTVL.

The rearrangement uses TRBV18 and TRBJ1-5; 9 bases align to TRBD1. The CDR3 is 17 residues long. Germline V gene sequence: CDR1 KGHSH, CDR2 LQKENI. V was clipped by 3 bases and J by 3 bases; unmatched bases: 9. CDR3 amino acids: CASSPRGGQGNNQPQHF. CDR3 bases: TGTGCCAGCTCACCTCGAGGGGGACAGGGCAACAATCAGCCCCAGCATTTT.

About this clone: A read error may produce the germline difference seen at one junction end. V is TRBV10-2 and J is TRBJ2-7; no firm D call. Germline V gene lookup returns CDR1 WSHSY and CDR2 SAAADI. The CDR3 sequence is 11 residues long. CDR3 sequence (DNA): TGCGCCAGCAGTGTTGGGTACGGGCAGTACTTC. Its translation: CASSVGYGQYF.